Sequencing of this T cell receptor beta chain was carried out in a study of T cell repertoires in cytomegalovirus infection. As regards this clonotype: Its target is not known.

The germline V and J ends were trimmed by 2 bases and 6 bases, with 12 bases remaining between them. This CDR3 contains 14 residues. Germline-derived CDR1 and CDR2 are SEHNR and FQNEAQ (reference sequence). TCRdb re-called the reads with MiXCR, one entry per CDR3 protein. The sample carries more than 300,000 distinct CDR3 sequences, roughly 36% recorded once. The chain employs TRBV7-9 and TRBJ2-3; D might be TRBD2 (5 bases). This material consisted of cultured PBMCs, taken from culture after CMV antigen stimulation. The receptor was isolated from a human donor in good health (CMV status not recorded). Some clones in this sample may be carry-over from other donors' samples. CDR3 sequence (DNA): TGTGCCAGCAGCTTAACCAGCCGGAGGGATACGCAGTATTTT. Protein sequence: CASSLTSRRDTQYF. The whole variable domain, remainder taken from reference TRBV7-9 and TRBJ2-3, is DTGVSQNPRHKITKRGQNVTFRCDPISEHNRLYWYRQTLGQGPEFLTYFQNEAQLEKSRLLSDRFSAERPKGSFSTLEIQRTEQGDSAMYLCASSLTSRRDTQYFGPGTRLTVL.